One sample yielded the 29 T cell receptor beta chains listed below, sequenced in a study of OX40 agonist ivuxolimab in advanced cancers. Library method: the immunoSEQ multiplex PCR assay. This is the immuneACCESS table as TCRdb keeps it, with only in-frame sequences that have V and J called. A part of the clones is gone; compared with another copy, unresolved V genes explain less than half, and the rest is unexplained. Here the sample has more than 45,000 clones; 70% to 85% occur a single time. Under 4.5% of the sample is held by the ten biggest clonotypes. This sample comprised CD4+ or CD8+ T cells sorted from blood, obtained in a trial of the OX40 agonist ivuxolimab. These receptors originate from an adult with an advanced solid tumor such as melanoma, head and neck, liver or kidney cancer.

V usage is TRBV6-5 and J usage is TRBJ2-7; D perhaps matches TRBD1 (6 bases). Trimming cost V 6 bases and J 5 bases, with 14 bases left between them. CDR3 size: 13 residues. In germline, CDR1 is MNHEY, CDR2 SVGAGI. The DNA of the CDR3 is TGTGCCAGCAGGGACAGTATCATCCACGAGCAGTACTTC. This encodes CASRDSIIHEQYF.

The CDR3 loop is CASSTRPLQNTEAFF. The CDR3 nucleotides are TGTGCCAGCAGCACCCGTCCTCTGCAGAACACTGAAGCTTTCTTT. The chain uses TRBV9 and TRBJ1-1; D is unresolved. The CDR3 covers 15 residues. Germline CDR1 reads SGDLS; CDR2 reads YYNGEE. The ends were cut back, 4 bases at V and 1 base at J, with 14 bases in the middle.

V is TRBV11-2 and J is TRBJ2-2; D not certain. The CDR3 sequence is 13 residues long. V lost 5 bases and J 5 bases, leaving 9 bases between the germline ends. From germline, CDR1 is SGHAT and CDR2 FQNNGV. As DNA, the CDR3 is TGTGCCAGCAGCCTCGTGAGAACCGGGGAGCTGTTTTTT. It specifies CASSLVRTGELFF. The entire variable domain, with the rest obtained from reference TRBV11-2 and TRBJ2-2, is as follows: EAGVAQSPRYKIIEKRQSVAFWCNPISGHATLYWYQQILGQGPKLLIQFQNNGVVDDSQLPKDRFSAERLKGVDSTLKIQPAKLEDSAVYLCASSLVRTGELFFGEGSRLTVL.

This chain connects TRBV6-4 to TRBJ1-6; D gene unclear. The CDR3 is 16 amino acids. Germline loops: CDR1 MRHNA, CDR2 SNTAGT. Trimming pared 4 bases from V and 0 bases from J, leaving 10 bases between. The CDR3 bases are TGTGCCAGCAGTGCAGACGGTTTCTCCTATAATTCACCCCTCCACTTT. It translates to CASSADGFSYNSPLHF.

This clone was found once. The chain links TRBV27 to TRBJ1-6; the match to TRBD1 covers 8 bases. The CDR3 consists of 14 residues. Trimming cost V 6 bases and J 8 bases; bases outside gene matches: 6. The germline V gene has CDR1 MNHEY and CDR2 SMNVEV (reference sequence). CDR3: CASSPGGGYSPLHF. The CDR3 region has the DNA TGTGCCAGCAGCCCAGGGGGCGGTTATTCACCCCTCCACTTT.

The J gene is TRBJ1-2, the V gene TRBV5-4; 8 bases match TRBD1. The CDR3 is 14 amino acids. Unmatched junction bases numbered 6, after V lost 4 bases and J lost 4 bases. Germline CDR1 and CDR2: SGHNT and YYREEE (reference sequence). The CDR3 DNA reads TGTGCCAGCAGCGGGGACAGGAAGGGCTATGGCTACACCTTC. It is translated as CASSGDRKGYGYTF.

This chain connects TRBV9 to TRBJ2-5, with TRBD1 as a possible D gene (6 bases). The CDR3 has 13 residues. V lost 0 bases and J lost 3, with 6 bases in between. Germline V gene sequence: CDR1 SGDLS, CDR2 YYNGEE. This CDR3 reads CASSVGQEETQYF. CDR3 DNA: TGTGCCAGCAGCGTAGGACAGGAAGAGACCCAGTACTTC.

The rearrangement links TRBV6-5 to TRBJ1-2; 7 bases map to TRBD1. CDR1 and CDR2 from the germline V gene are MNHEY and SVGAGI. Trimming took 4 bases from V and 8 from J; bases not matched to a gene: 10. CDR3 size: 14 residues. The CDR3, as DNA: TGTGCCAGCAGTTTCGGGGGCCAGGGGGTAGGCTACACCTTC. Its translation is CASSFGGQGVGYTF.

V and J are TRBV7-3 and TRBJ2-5, with 14 bases identical to TRBD2. V lost 4 bases, J lost 5 bases, and 6 bases stayed unmatched. Germline V gene lookup returns CDR1 SGHTA and CDR2 FQGTGA. This CDR3 contains 16 residues. The CDR3 spells CASSSGLAGDGETQYF. The CDR3 nucleotides are TGTGCCAGCAGCTCGGGACTAGCGGGAGATGGGGAGACCCAGTACTTC.

The chain combines TRBV30 with TRBJ2-7; 9 bases fit TRBD2. Germline trimming cut 6 bases from V and 4 bases from J; bases unmatched to any gene: 1. Germline V lookup: CDR1 GTSNPN, CDR2 SVGIG (reference sequence). This CDR3 region has 11 residues. This CDR3 is CACSGGYEQYF. The CDR3, as DNA: TGTGCCTGCAGCGGGGGGTACGAGCAGTACTTC.

The chain combines TRBV5-1 with TRBJ1-4; 7 nucleotides align to TRBD1. CDR1 is SGHRS, CDR2 YFSETQ, per germline. The CDR3 spans 15 residues. The J segment lost 0 bases and the V segment lost 6 bases, leaving 5 bases of the junction unmatched. CDR3 region: CASKPQGATNEKLFF. CDR3 sequence (DNA): TGCGCCAGCAAACCCCAGGGGGCAACTAATGAAAAACTGTTTTTT.

The chain is built from TRBV28 and TRBJ2-7; 8 bases align to TRBD2. The junction had 13 bases not matched to a gene; V was cut back by 4 bases and J by 2 bases. The CDR3 runs to 17 residues. Germline-derived CDR1 and CDR2 are MDHEN and SYDVKM. Written as DNA, the CDR3 is TGTGCCAGCAGTTCAGGGACTAGACTGCTCTTTACCTACGAGCAGTACTTC. Encoded protein: CASSSGTRLLFTYEQYF.

V usage is TRBV7-9 and J usage is TRBJ1-6; unclear D gene. Germline values: CDR1 SEHNR, CDR2 FQNEAQ (reference sequence). The V gene lost 5 bases and the J gene lost 6 bases, with 11 bases spanning the gap. This CDR3 has 14 residues. The CDR3 DNA reads as TGTGCCAGCAGCGTACAGACGGGTAATTCACCCCTCCACTTT. It is translated as CASSVQTGNSPLHF.

The V gene is TRBV5-1, the J gene TRBJ1-5; 8 bases are a match to TRBD1. J lost 2 bases, V lost 4 bases, and 5 bases had no gene match. This CDR3 comprises 15 residues. Per germline, CDR1 SGHRS and CDR2 YFSETQ. CDR3 in amino acids: CASSPQGGGNQPQHF. The CDR3 DNA reads as TGCGCCAGCAGCCCACAGGGGGGCGGCAATCAGCCCCAGCATTTT.

This clone was counted between two and nine times. This chain connects TRBV29-1 to TRBJ1-1, with D possibly being TRBD1 (6 bases). Germline-derived CDR1 and CDR2 are SQVTM and ANQGSEA. CDR3 length equals 13 residues. Trimming took off 7 bases at V and 1 base at J, with 13 bases between the two ends. CDR3 residues: CSARGASNTEAFF. The CDR3 DNA reads TGCAGCGCCCGGGGGGCCTCGAACACTGAAGCTTTCTTT.

The V call is TRBV6-5, the J call TRBJ1-3; no firm D call. Germline V lookup: CDR1 MNHEY, CDR2 SVGAGI. The CDR3 sequence is 14 residues long. Deletions cut 6 bases from V and 4 bases from J, with 13 bases between. In DNA, the CDR3 is TGTGCCAGCAGCAAGGTGGACGCGGGAAACACCATATATTTT. This sequence encodes CASSKVDAGNTIYF.

CDR3 loop: CASSYSTSNQPQHF. CDR3 nucleotides: TGTGCCAGCAGTTACTCGACGTCTAATCAGCCCCAGCATTTT. This chain joins TRBV6-5 and TRBJ1-5, with unresolved D. The CDR3 totals 14 residues. CDR1 and CDR2 from the germline V gene are MNHEY and SVGAGI. Trimming stripped 0 bases from V and 4 bases from J, with 7 bases between.

The chain employs TRBV6-5 and TRBJ1-2; 11 nucleotides align to TRBD1. The trim removed 5 bases at V and 1 base at J, leaving 3 bases unmatched. Germline V gives CDR1 MNHEY, CDR2 SVGAGI. CDR3 length: 15 residues. The CDR3, as DNA: TGTGCCAGCAGTAGGACAGGGGGCAATAACTATGGCTACACCTTC. Translation: CASSRTGGNNYGYTF.

The chain uses TRBV27 and TRBJ1-5, with unresolved D. With 2 bases removed from V and 9 bases from J, the gap between germline ends came to 11 bases. The CDR3 totals 13 residues. The V gene's germline CDR1 is MNHEY and CDR2 SMNVEV (reference sequence). CDR3 loop: CASSLREDRPQHF. CDR3 in DNA: TGTGCCAGCAGTTTAAGGGAGGACCGGCCCCAGCATTTT.

The rearrangement joins TRBV19 to TRBJ1-4; D uncertain. Trimming left V 5 bases short and J 8 bases short, with 6 bases between. The CDR3 is 11 residues long. Germline values: CDR1 LNHDA, CDR2 SQIVND (reference sequence). The CDR3 sequence: CASSAVEKLFF. The DNA of the CDR3 is TGTGCCAGTAGTGCCGTGGAAAAACTGTTTTTT.

CDR3 loop: CASSLEGHLWANTGELFF. CDR3 DNA sequence: TGTGCCAGCAGCTTAGAGGGCCACCTTTGGGCCAACACCGGGGAGCTGTTTTTT. The chain recombines TRBV11-3 with TRBJ2-2, with unresolved D. Trimming pared 0 bases from V and 2 bases from J, leaving 16 bases between. There are 18 residues in the CDR3. Germline values: CDR1 SGHNT, CDR2 YENEEA.

The J gene is TRBJ2-3, the V gene TRBV28; tentatively, D is TRBD2 (6 bases). This CDR3 spans 22 amino acids. V was shortened by 3 bases and J by 6 bases, with 37 bases between the two germline ends. Germline V gene data show CDR1 as MDHEN and CDR2 as SYDVKM. The CDR3 region has the DNA TGTGCCAGCAGTTTTTCCCCGCCCGAGGCGGGGCGTAGGGCCCTCTTGTTGGATACGCAGTATTTT. Translating it yields CASSFSPPEAGRRALLLDTQYF.

This chain links TRBV13 with TRBJ2-3; unclear D gene. The CDR3 has 14 amino acids. Germline CDR1 reads PRHDT; CDR2 reads FYEKMQ (reference sequence). Trimming cost V 3 bases and J 0 bases, with 7 bases left between them. The CDR3 nucleotides are TGTGCCAGCAGCTTTCCCACTAGCACAGATACGCAGTATTTT. Amino acids: CASSFPTSTDTQYF.

V usage is TRBV5-1 and J usage is TRBJ2-2; TRBD1 might be the D (7 bases). The CDR3 contains 15 residues. Trimming stripped 2 bases from V and 4 bases from J, with 12 bases between. Per germline, CDR1 SGHRS and CDR2 YFSETQ. The CDR3 sequence: CASSLGGGRTGELFF. The CDR3 DNA reads TGCGCCAGCAGCTTAGGAGGGGGCCGCACCGGGGAGCTGTTTTTT.

CDR3 amino acids: CASSPQGSSSGNTIYF. CDR3 coding DNA: TGTGCCAGCTCACCACAGGGTTCCTCCTCTGGAAACACCATATATTTT. The chain links TRBV18 to TRBJ1-3; D is unresolved. CDR1 is KGHSH, CDR2 LQKENI, per germline. CDR3 length: 16 residues. Trimming took 1 base from V and 0 from J, leaving 10 bases between them. The variable domain in full, with the rest retrieved from reference TRBV18 and TRBJ1-3, is NAGVMQNPRHLVRRRGQEARLRCSPMKGHSHVYWYRQLPEEGLKFMVYLQKENIIDESGMPKERFSAEFPKEGPSILRIQQVVRGDSAAYFCASSPQGSSSGNTIYFGEGSWLTVV.

CDR3 bases: TGTGCCAGCAGCTTAGGCCAAAGTGGGGCCAACGTCCTGACTTTC. It is translated as CASSLGQSGANVLTF. The chain recombines TRBV7-2 with TRBJ2-6; no clear D gene. V was shortened by 1 base and J by 3 bases, with 7 bases between the two germline ends. The CDR3 covers 15 residues. The germline gives CDR1 SGHTA, CDR2 FQGNSA.

The chain carries TRBV4-1 and TRBJ2-1; 7 nucleotides align to TRBD2. The V gene's germline CDR1 is MGHRA and CDR2 YSYEKL. The CDR3 contains 18 residues. V was clipped by 0 bases and J by 7 bases; unmatched bases: 15. CDR3 in DNA: TGCGCCAGCAGCCAAGAATCCCCCCTTTGGCGGGGGTATAATGAGCAGTTCTTC. It codes for CASSQESPLWRGYNEQFF.

This clone was recorded a few times. V and J are TRBV19 and TRBJ1-5; D is possibly TRBD1 (5 bases). CDR3 length: 15 amino acids. Trimming cost V 7 bases and J 0 bases, with 13 bases left between them. Germline loops: CDR1 LNHDA, CDR2 SQIVND (reference sequence). The CDR3 here is CASTAGRNSNQPQHF. The CDR3 DNA sequence: TGTGCCAGTACCGCGGGACGCAATAGCAATCAGCCCCAGCATTTT.

The rearrangement joins TRBV4-1 to TRBJ2-7, with unresolved D. The CDR3 contains 15 residues. The ends were cut back, 2 bases at V and 3 bases at J, with 14 bases in the middle. Germline V lookup: CDR1 MGHRA, CDR2 YSYEKL. The CDR3 DNA reads as TGCGCCAGCAGCCAAAATAGACATCTTCTCTACGAGCAGTACTTC. This sequence encodes CASSQNRHLLYEQYF.